This is a list of T cell receptor beta chains from one sample in a study of cytomegalovirus exposure and HLA in healthy donors. Sequencing used immunoSEQ multiplex PCR; TCRdb keeps in-frame clones, though not all of them. The sample shows around 150,000 clones, 76% of them seen only once. The sequenced sample was PBMCs. The receptors were sampled from a female donor in good health and CMV-seropositive. CDR3s include the opening cysteine and the closing phenylalanine or tryptophan. The D gene is left open where the match is weak. The size of a clone is reported for some rows only, either as once, few or many, or as a class for expanded clones.

D	V	size	J	DNA	CDR3
TRBD2	TRBV28	few	TRBJ2-3	TGTGCCAGCAGTTTTAGGGTTAGCGGGGATTATCTTAGCACAGATACGCAGTATTTT	CASSFRVSGDYLSTDTQYF
TRBD1	TRBV7-9	-	TRBJ1-1	TGTGCCAGCAGCTTAGGAGACAGGGTTCAGGACACTGAAGCTTTCTTT	CASSLGDRVQDTEAFF
TRBD1	TRBV11-1	few	TRBJ2-7	TGTGCCAGCAGCTTAGCGATCGGGACAGCCTACGAGCAGTACTTC	CASSLAIGTAYEQYF
-	TRBV11-2	once	TRBJ2-1	TGTGCCAGCAGCTTAGCGGGGTGGACCAACAATGAGCAGTTCTTC	CASSLAGWTNNEQFF
TRBD2	TRBV5-1	-	TRBJ2-7	TGCGCCAGCAGCGTCAGCGGGGGGTTCTCCTACGAGCAGTACTTC	CASSVSGGFSYEQYF
TRBD2	TRBV2	once	TRBJ2-3	TGTGCCAGCAGTGTGGGCGGGGGGCGCGTTTTTAGCACAGATACGCAGTATTTT	CASSVGGGRVFSTDTQYF
-	TRBV11-1	-	TRBJ2-3	TGTGCCAGCACCTTGAACTACTTAGAGGATCCGGCCATCACAGATACGCAGTATTTT	CASTLNYLEDPAITDTQYF
TRBD2	TRBV5-4	-	TRBJ2-1	TGTGCCAGCAGCTTTGTAGCGGGAGCCCACAATGAGCAGTTCTTC	CASSFVAGAHNEQFF
TRBD2	TRBV5-1	-	TRBJ2-1	TGCGCCAGCAGCTTGACCGGGACTAGCGGGGCTAATGAGCAGTTCTTC	CASSLTGTSGANEQFF
-	TRBV25-1	-	TRBJ2-5	TGTGCCAGCAGTGAGGCAGCGTACCAAGAGACCCAGTACTTC	CASSEAAYQETQYF
-	TRBV29-1	-	TRBJ1-2	TGCAGCGTTGACCTACCAGGGATCTATGGCTACACCTTC	CSVDLPGIYGYTF